Below are 19 T cell receptor beta chains sequenced from a single sample in a study of shared clonotypes between healthy human individuals. The protocol was immunoSEQ multiplex PCR, while the TCRdb copy is restricted to in-frame clones and leaves out a portion. Of 2 million to 2.5 million clones in the sample, more than 85% are singletons; the top ten hold 0.35% to 0.45%. The material sequenced was naive CD4+ T cells from PBMCs. Subset in this sample: CD45RA+ positively selected. These receptors all stem from a man aged 18 to 30 in good health. Some clones in this sample may be carry-over from other donors' samples.

The chain joins TRBV6-5 to TRBJ2-7, with 11 bases matching TRBD1. Trimming removed 5 bases from V and 5 bases from J; junction bases left unmatched: 5. Germline V gene lookup returns CDR1 MNHEY and CDR2 SVGAGI. The CDR3 runs 14 residues. The CDR3 here is CASSERGQGDEQYF. CDR3 bases: TGTGCCAGCAGTGAGAGGGGACAGGGGGACGAGCAGTACTTC.

The V gene is TRBV28, the J gene TRBJ1-5; 7 nucleotides agree with TRBD1. After removal of 5 bases from V and 7 bases from J, the junction contained 23 bases not matched to a gene. The CDR3 consists of 19 residues. CDR1 is MDHEN, CDR2 SYDVKM, per germline. The CDR3 sequence is CASSTLRGDSQGSRQPQHF. The CDR3 DNA is TGTGCCAGCAGTACTCTAAGGGGGGACAGTCAGGGCTCGAGACAGCCCCAGCATTTT.

The rearrangement uses TRBV5-8 and TRBJ1-1, with 7 bases matching TRBD1. The V and J ends lost 3 bases and 2 bases, in that order; junction bases with no gene match: 10. In germline, CDR1 is SGHTS, CDR2 YDEGEE. CDR3 length: 16 residues. This chain's CDR3 is CASSSPRGAGNTEAFF. CDR3 in DNA: TGTGCCAGCAGCTCCCCCAGGGGGGCGGGTAACACTGAAGCTTTCTTT.

The chain combines TRBV6-5 with TRBJ1-1; no clear D gene. The germline V and J ends were trimmed by 1 base and 4 bases, with 13 bases remaining between them. CDR1 is MNHEY, CDR2 SVGAGI, per germline. This CDR3 spans 15 amino acids. CDR3 bases: TGTGCCAGCAGTTACTTGGCAGTCTCAAGCACTGAAGCTTTCTTT. Translated: CASSYLAVSSTEAFF.

The CDR3 protein is CASSQGGLAGLTDTQYF. CDR3 sequence (DNA): TGCGCCAGCAGCCAAGGGGGCCTAGCGGGGCTCACAGATACGCAGTATTTT. The chain joins TRBV4-1 to TRBJ2-3, with 9 bases that match TRBD2. The V gene's germline CDR1 is MGHRA and CDR2 YSYEKL. With 1 base clipped from V and 2 bases from J, the junction kept 7 bases outside the gene matches. The CDR3 contains 17 residues.

The rearrangement joins TRBV10-3 to TRBJ1-1; the match to TRBD1 covers 9 bases. Germline CDR1 and CDR2: ENHRY and SYGVKD. This CDR3 has 12 residues. V gave up 7 bases and J gave up 5 bases; unmatched junction bases: 2. The CDR3 protein is CAITGQGTEAFF. The CDR3 bases are TGTGCCATCACCGGACAGGGGACTGAAGCTTTCTTT.

The chain carries TRBV4-2 and TRBJ2-7, with 7 bases aligning to TRBD2. This CDR3 spans 15 amino acids. Per the germline V gene, CDR1 is LGHNA and CDR2 is YNFKEQ. Losses at the gene ends were 0 bases for V and 0 bases for J; bases not matched to a gene: 2. The CDR3 protein is CASSQEAGSSYEQYF. The CDR3 DNA reads as TGTGCCAGCAGCCAAGAAGCGGGGAGCTCCTACGAGCAGTACTTC.

This sequence joins TRBV19 and TRBJ2-1; possibly TRBD1 or TRBD2 for D (5 bases each). From germline, CDR1 is LNHDA and CDR2 SQIVND (reference sequence). V was trimmed by 5 bases and J by 9 bases, leaving 23 bases between them. The CDR3 spans 16 residues. CDR3 sequence (DNA): TGTGCCAGTAGTCCCCTCGTGAGCAGGACTGGGGGTGAGCAGTTCTTC. This encodes CASSPLVSRTGGEQFF.

The chain links TRBV6-1 to TRBJ1-6; D not resolved. Germline CDR1 is MNHNS and CDR2 is SASEGT. With 2 bases removed from V and 3 bases from J, the gap between germline ends came to 11 bases. The CDR3 length is 16 residues. CDR3 in amino acids: CASSEREANYNSPLHF. The CDR3 DNA reads TGTGCCAGCAGTGAAAGAGAAGCCAACTATAATTCACCCCTCCACTTT.

With respect to this clone: The sample carries other DNA sequences with the same CDR3. V and J are TRBV2 and TRBJ2-3, with a tentative D call TRBD2 (5 bases). CDR1 is SNHLY, CDR2 FYNNEI, per germline. The length of the CDR3 is 12 residues. V lost 6 bases and J 2 bases, leaving 6 bases between the germline ends. The CDR3 DNA sequence: TGTGCCAGCAGGAGGGACACAGATACGCAGTATTTT. Its protein product is CASRRDTDTQYF.

As concerns this clone: Other DNA variants within this sample encode the same CDR3. V and J are TRBV28 and TRBJ2-5; 7 bases agree with TRBD1. Germline CDR1 is MDHEN and CDR2 is SYDVKM. The J segment lost 3 bases and the V segment lost 5 bases, leaving 3 bases of the junction unmatched. This CDR3 region has 13 residues. This chain's CDR3 is CASSPGQEETQYF. The DNA for the CDR3 is TGTGCCAGCAGTCCTGGACAGGAAGAGACCCAGTACTTC.

This clone occurred once. The V call is TRBV5-5, the J call TRBJ2-7, with D tentatively TRBD1 (6 bases). Germline V gene sequence: CDR1 SGHKS, CDR2 YYEKEE (reference sequence). This CDR3 is 14 amino acids long. Trimming shortened V by 4 bases and J by 1 base, and 12 bases separated the two germline ends. As DNA, the CDR3 is TGTGCCAGCAGCACTAACAGGGATTCCTACGAGCAGTACTTC. Protein: CASSTNRDSYEQYF.

This clone occurred once. The chain recombines TRBV19 with TRBJ1-2; a possible D gene is TRBD1 (5 bases). V lost 3 bases, J lost 8 bases, and 13 bases lay in between. CDR3 size: 13 residues. CDR1 LNHDA and CDR2 SQIVND come from the germline V gene (reference sequence). CDR3 sequence: CASSIGTRGGYTF. The CDR3 bases are TGTGCCAGTAGTATCGGGACCCGTGGGGGCTACACCTTC.

The chain joins TRBV4-3 to TRBJ2-1, with 10 bases that match TRBD2. The CDR3 has 17 amino acids. The germline V gene has CDR1 LGHNA and CDR2 YSLEER. V shed 0 bases, J shed 1 base, and the junction held 3 bases outside the gene matches. The CDR3 region is CASSQDAAGGSYNEQFF. DNA for the CDR3: TGCGCCAGCAGCCAAGACGCAGCGGGAGGGTCCTACAATGAGCAGTTCTTC.

The rearrangement uses TRBV5-1 and TRBJ2-3; tentative D call: TRBD2 (5 bases). This CDR3 region has 16 residues. The V gene's germline CDR1 is SGHRS and CDR2 YFSETQ. Trimming took 0 bases from V and 2 from J, leaving 13 bases between them. In DNA form, the CDR3 reads TGCGCCAGCAGCTTGGCCCCTAGCCGGTTCACAGATACGCAGTATTTT. It encodes CASSLAPSRFTDTQYF. Using reference TRBV5-1 and TRBJ2-3 for the parts outside the CDR3, the full variable domain is KAGVTQTPRYLIKTRGQQVTLSCSPISGHRSVSWYQQTPGQGLQFLFEYFSETQRNKGNFPGRFSGRQFSNSRSEMNVSTLELGDSALYLCASSLAPSRFTDTQYFGPGTRLTVL.

The chain is built from TRBV7-9 and TRBJ2-1; perhaps TRBD2 as D (7 bases). V shed 5 bases and J shed 4 bases, with 15 bases lying between them. There are 15 residues in the CDR3. Germline CDR1 SEHNR, CDR2 FQNEAQ (reference sequence). The CDR3, as DNA: TGTGCCAGCAGCCCCCGGGGGGCTAAATACAATGAGCAGTTCTTC. As protein: CASSPRGAKYNEQFF.

The chain joins TRBV11-3 to TRBJ2-1, with D perhaps being TRBD1 or TRBD2 (5 bases each). The V gene lost 1 base and the J gene lost 4 bases, with 11 bases spanning the gap. The CDR3 runs 15 residues. In germline, CDR1 is SGHNT, CDR2 YENEEA. The CDR3 sequence: CASSLGSGTYNEQFF. The CDR3 DNA sequence: TGTGCCAGCAGCTTAGGGTCCGGGACGTACAATGAGCAGTTCTTC. Filled out from reference TRBV11-3 and TRBJ2-1, the complete variable domain reads EAGVVQSPRYKIIEKKQPVAFWCNPISGHNTLYWYLQNLGQGPELLIRYENEEAVDDSQLPKDRFSAERLKGVDSTLKIQPAELGDSAVYLCASSLGSGTYNEQFFGPGTRLTVL.

The rearrangement uses TRBV7-9 and TRBJ1-3; unclear D gene. The V and J ends lost 3 bases and 0 bases respectively, with 6 bases between them. The CDR3 covers 14 residues. Germline-derived CDR1 and CDR2 are SEHNR and FQNEAQ (reference sequence). The CDR3 region is CASSFSSSGNTIYF. The CDR3 bases are TGTGCCAGCAGCTTTAGCTCCTCTGGAAACACCATATATTTT.

The V call is TRBV6-5, the J call TRBJ2-3, with D possibly TRBD2 on 5 matching bases. CDR1 is MNHEY, CDR2 SVGAGI, per germline. V shed 4 bases and J shed 0 bases, with 11 bases lying between them. This CDR3 has 15 amino acids. DNA of the CDR3: TGTGCCAGCAGTTTACGGGGTGGGAGCACAGATACGCAGTATTTT. This encodes CASSLRGGSTDTQYF.